The text below deals with one TCR beta chain. Its specificity is not known. Profiling relied on immunoSEQ multiplex PCR, and the TCRdb table lists in-frame clones only, not all of them. The table has 120,000 or so clones, 89% seen once; the top ten hold about 4.8%. This entry is derived from a study of T cell responses to AZD1222 COVID-19 vaccine. Overall study findings and caveats: Repertoires were sampled only after the peak T cell response. Among vaccine-associated CD4 TCRs, coverage spanned spike, with dominance at 160-218 and 743-854.

Germline lookup yields CDR1 LNHDA and CDR2 SQIVND (reference sequence). V was pared by 4 bases and J by 0 bases, with 6 bases of the junction left unmatched. The CDR3 is made up of 16 amino acids. The sequences come from peripheral blood, collected on day 0 of AZD1222 vaccination. The genes are TRBV19 and TRBJ2-3; 8 bases agree with TRBD2. This TCR was recovered from an adult in good health. The CDR3 DNA reads as TGTGCCAGTAGTACTCTAGCGGGCGCTAGCACAGATACGCAGTATTTT. It encodes CASSTLAGASTDTQYF.